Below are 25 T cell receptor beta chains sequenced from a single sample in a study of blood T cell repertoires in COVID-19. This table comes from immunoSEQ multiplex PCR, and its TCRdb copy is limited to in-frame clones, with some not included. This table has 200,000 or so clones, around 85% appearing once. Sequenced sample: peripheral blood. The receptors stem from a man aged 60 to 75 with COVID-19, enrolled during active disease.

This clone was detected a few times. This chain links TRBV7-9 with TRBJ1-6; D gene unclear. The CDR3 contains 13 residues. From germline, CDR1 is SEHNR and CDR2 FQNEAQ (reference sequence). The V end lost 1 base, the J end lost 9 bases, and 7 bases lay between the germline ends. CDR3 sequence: CASSLGGSSPLHF. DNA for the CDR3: TGTGCCAGCAGCTTAGGAGGAAGTTCACCCCTCCACTTT. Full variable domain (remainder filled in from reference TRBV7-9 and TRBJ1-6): DTGVSQNPRHKITKRGQNVTFRCDPISEHNRLYWYRQTLGQGPEFLTYFQNEAQLEKSRLLSDRFSAERPKGSFSTLEIQRTEQGDSAMYLCASSLGGSSPLHFGNGTRLTVT.

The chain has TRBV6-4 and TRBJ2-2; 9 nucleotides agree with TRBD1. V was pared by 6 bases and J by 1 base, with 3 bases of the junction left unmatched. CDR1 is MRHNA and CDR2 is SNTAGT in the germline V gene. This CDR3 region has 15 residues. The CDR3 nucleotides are TGTGCCAGCAGATCGGGACAGGGGAACACCGGGGAGCTGTTTTTT. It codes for CASRSGQGNTGELFF.

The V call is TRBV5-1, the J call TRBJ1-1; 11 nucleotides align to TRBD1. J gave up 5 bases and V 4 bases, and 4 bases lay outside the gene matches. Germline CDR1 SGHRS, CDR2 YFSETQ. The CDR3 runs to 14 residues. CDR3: CASSLRDRGTEAFF. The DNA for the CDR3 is TGCGCCAGCAGCCTCCGGGACAGGGGGACTGAAGCTTTCTTT. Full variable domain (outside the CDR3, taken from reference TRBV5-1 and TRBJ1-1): KAGVTQTPRYLIKTRGQQVTLSCSPISGHRSVSWYQQTPGQGLQFLFEYFSETQRNKGNFPGRFSGRQFSNSRSEMNVSTLELGDSALYLCASSLRDRGTEAFFGQGTRLTVV.

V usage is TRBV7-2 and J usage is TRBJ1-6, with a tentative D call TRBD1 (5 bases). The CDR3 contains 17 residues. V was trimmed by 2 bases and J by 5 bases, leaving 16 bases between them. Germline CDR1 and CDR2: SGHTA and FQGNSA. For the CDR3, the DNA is TGTGCCAGCAGCTTACGCCAGGGACTCATGCATAATTCACCCCTCCACTTT. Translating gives CASSLRQGLMHNSPLHF. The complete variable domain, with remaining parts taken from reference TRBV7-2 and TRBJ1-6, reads GAGVSQSPSNKVTEKGKDVELRCDPISGHTALYWYRQSLGQGLEFLIYFQGNSAPDKSGLPSDRFSAERTGGSVSTLTIQRTQQEDSAVYLCASSLRQGLMHNSPLHFGNGTRLTVT.

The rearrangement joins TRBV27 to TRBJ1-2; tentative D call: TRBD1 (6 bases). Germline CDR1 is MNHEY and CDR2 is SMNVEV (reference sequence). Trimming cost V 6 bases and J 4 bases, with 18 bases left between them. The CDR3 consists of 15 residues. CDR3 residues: CASRAGRGLAYGYTF. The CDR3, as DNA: TGTGCCAGCAGGGCCGGGCGGGGGCTTGCCTATGGCTACACCTTC.

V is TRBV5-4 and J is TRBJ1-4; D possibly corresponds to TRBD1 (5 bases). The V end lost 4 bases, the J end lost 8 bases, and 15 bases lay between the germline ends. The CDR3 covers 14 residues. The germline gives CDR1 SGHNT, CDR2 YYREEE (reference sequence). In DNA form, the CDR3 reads TGTGCCAGCAGCCCGACGCAGGGTGACGAAAAACTGTTTTTT. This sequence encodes CASSPTQGDEKLFF.

The CDR3 sequence is CASSQCDRESFKRNQPQHF. CDR3 bases: TGCGCCAGCAGTCAATGCGACAGGGAGTCTTTTAAGAGAAATCAGCCCCAGCATTTT. The chain recombines TRBV23-1 with TRBJ1-5, with TRBD1 matching 7 bases. TRBV23-1 is annotated as an ORF whose role is uncertain. This CDR3 is built from 19 residues. With 1 base clipped from V and 4 bases from J, the junction kept 16 bases outside the gene matches.

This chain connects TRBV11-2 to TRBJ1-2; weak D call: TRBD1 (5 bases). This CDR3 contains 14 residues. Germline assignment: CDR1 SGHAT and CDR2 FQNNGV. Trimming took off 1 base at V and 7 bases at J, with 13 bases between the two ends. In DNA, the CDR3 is TGTGCCAGCAGCTTAGCCGGCAGGGAAGCTGGCTACACCTTC. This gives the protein CASSLAGREAGYTF. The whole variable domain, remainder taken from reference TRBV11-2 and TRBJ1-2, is EAGVAQSPRYKIIEKRQSVAFWCNPISGHATLYWYQQILGQGPKLLIQFQNNGVVDDSQLPKDRFSAERLKGVDSTLKIQPAKLEDSAVYLCASSLAGREAGYTFGSGTRLTVV.

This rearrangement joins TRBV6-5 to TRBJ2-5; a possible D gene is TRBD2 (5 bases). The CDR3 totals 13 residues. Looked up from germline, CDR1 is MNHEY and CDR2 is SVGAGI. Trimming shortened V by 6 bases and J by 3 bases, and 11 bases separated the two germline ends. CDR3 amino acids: CASRRVSEETQYF. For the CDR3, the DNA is TGTGCCAGCAGGAGGGTCTCGGAAGAGACCCAGTACTTC.

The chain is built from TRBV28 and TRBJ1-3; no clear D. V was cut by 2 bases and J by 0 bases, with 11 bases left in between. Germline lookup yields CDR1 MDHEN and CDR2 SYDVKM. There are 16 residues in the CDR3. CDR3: CASSLGLKSSGNTIYF. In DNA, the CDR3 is TGTGCCAGCAGTTTAGGACTGAAGAGCTCTGGAAACACCATATATTTT.

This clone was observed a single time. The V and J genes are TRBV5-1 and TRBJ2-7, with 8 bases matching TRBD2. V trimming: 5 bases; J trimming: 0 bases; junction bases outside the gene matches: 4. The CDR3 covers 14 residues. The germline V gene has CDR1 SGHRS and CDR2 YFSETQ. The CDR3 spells CASRSGTSSYEQYF. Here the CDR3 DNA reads TGCGCCAGCAGGTCCGGGACTAGCTCCTACGAGCAGTACTTC.

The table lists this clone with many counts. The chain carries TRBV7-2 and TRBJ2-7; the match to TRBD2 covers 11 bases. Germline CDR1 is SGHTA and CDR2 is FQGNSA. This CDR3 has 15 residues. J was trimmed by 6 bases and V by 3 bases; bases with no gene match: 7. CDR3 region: CASSFHSGRAGEQYF. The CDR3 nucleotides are TGTGCCAGCAGCTTCCATAGCGGGAGGGCCGGCGAGCAGTACTTC.

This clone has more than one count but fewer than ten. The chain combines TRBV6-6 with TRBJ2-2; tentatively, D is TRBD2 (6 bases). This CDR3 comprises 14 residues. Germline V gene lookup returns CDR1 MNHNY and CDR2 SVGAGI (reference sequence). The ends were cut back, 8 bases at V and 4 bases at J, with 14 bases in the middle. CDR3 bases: TGTGCCAGCGTGGAGCGGGCGTCCACCGGGGAGCTGTTTTTT. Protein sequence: CASVERASTGELFF.

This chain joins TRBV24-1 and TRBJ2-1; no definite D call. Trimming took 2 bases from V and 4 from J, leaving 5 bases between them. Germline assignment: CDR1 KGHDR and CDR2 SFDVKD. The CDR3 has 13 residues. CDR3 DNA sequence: TGTGCCACCAGTGATTCTCAGTACAATGAGCAGTTCTTC. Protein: CATSDSQYNEQFF.

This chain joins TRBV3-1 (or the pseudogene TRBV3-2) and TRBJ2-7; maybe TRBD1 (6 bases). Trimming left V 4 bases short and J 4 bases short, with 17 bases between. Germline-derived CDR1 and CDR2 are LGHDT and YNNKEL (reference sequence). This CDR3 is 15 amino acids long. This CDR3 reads CASSLQRTVRYEQYF. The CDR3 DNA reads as TGTGCCAGCAGCCTCCAGAGGACAGTTCGATACGAGCAGTACTTC.

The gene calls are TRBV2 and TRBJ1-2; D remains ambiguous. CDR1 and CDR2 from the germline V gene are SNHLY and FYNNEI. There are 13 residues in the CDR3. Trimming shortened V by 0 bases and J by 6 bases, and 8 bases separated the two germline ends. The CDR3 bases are TGTGCCAGCAGTGAAGCTCCGGTAGATGGCTACACCTTC. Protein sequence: CASSEAPVDGYTF.

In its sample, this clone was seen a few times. Written as DNA, the CDR3 is TGTGCCAGCAGCCTGGCGGGGTACGGCTACACCTTC. Protein product: CASSLAGYGYTF. The chain links TRBV7-9 to TRBJ1-2; D not resolved. With 5 bases removed from V and 8 bases from J, the gap between germline ends came to 12 bases. The germline V gene encodes CDR1 SEHNR and CDR2 FQNEAQ (reference sequence). The CDR3 is 12 amino acids.

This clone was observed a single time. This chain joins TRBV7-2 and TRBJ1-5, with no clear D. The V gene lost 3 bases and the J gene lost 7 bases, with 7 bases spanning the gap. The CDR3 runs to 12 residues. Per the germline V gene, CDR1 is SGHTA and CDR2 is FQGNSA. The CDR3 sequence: CASSFVYQPQHF. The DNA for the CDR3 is TGTGCCAGCAGCTTCGTCTACCAGCCCCAGCATTTT.

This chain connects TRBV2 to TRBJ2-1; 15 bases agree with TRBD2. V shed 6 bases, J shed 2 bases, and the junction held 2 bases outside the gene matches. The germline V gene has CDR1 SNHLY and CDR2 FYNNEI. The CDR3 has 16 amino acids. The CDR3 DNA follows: TGTGCCAGCAGCCGGACTAGCGGGAGGGCCTACAATGAGCAGTTCTTC. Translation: CASSRTSGRAYNEQFF.

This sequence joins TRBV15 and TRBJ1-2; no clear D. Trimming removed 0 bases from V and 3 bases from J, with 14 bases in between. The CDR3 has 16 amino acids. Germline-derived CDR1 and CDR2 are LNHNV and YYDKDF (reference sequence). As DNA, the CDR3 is TGTGCCACCAGCAGAGATCGAGTAGCAAGTTACTATGGCTACACCTTC. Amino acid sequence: CATSRDRVASYYGYTF.

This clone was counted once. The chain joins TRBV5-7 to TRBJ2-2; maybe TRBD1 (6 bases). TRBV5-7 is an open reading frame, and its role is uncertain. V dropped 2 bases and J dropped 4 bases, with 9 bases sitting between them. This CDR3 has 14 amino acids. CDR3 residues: CASSFKGVTGELFF. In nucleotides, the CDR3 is TGTGCCAGCAGCTTTAAGGGGGTCACCGGGGAGCTGTTTTTT.

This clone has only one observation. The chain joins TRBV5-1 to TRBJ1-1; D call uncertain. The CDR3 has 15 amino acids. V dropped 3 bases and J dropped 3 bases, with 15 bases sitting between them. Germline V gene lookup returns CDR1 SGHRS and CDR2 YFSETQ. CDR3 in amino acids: CASSSSGPLDTEAFF. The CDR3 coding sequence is TGCGCCAGCAGCTCTTCGGGTCCTCTGGACACTGAAGCTTTCTTT.

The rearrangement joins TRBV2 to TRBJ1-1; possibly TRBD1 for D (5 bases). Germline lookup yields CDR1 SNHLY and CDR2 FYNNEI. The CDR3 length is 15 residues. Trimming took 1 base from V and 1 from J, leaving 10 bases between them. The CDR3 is CASSEEGQRNTEAFF. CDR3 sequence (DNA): TGTGCCAGCAGTGAAGAGGGGCAGAGGAACACTGAAGCTTTCTTT.

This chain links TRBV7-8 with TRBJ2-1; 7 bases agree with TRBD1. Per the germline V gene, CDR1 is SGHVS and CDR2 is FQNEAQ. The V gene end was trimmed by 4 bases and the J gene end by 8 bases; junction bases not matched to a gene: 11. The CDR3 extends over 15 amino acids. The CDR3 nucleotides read TGTGCCAGCAGCTCTCGGGACAGCTTGAGAGATGAGCAGTTCTTC. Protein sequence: CASSSRDSLRDEQFF.

CDR3 protein: CASSSGTGVYGYTF. CDR3 bases: TGTGCCAGCAGTTCCGGGACAGGGGTCTATGGCTACACCTTC. The chain couples TRBV6-5 to TRBJ1-2, with 10 positions matching TRBD1. The germline V gene has CDR1 MNHEY and CDR2 SVGAGI. The length of the CDR3 is 14 residues. Trimming took 4 bases from V and 4 from J; bases not matched to a gene: 3.